Ten or more counts support the clone carrying this TCR beta chain. This sample was included in a study of regulatory T cells in long-lasting Graves disease. This CDR3 comprises 14 residues. V was pared by 3 bases and J by 3 bases, with 8 bases between. The time point denotes: persistent/refractory GD, antithyroid drugs over 5 years with positive TRAb. PBMC-derived RNA was used for the TCR library. By American Thyroid Association guidelines, Graves' disease was diagnosed in the cohort. With iRepertoire HTBI primers and Arm-PCR of CDR3 regions, TCR beta libraries were built. TCRdb re-analysed the multiplex PCR reads in MiXCR, keeping a single row per CDR3 protein. The table shows about 340,000 distinct CDR3 sequences, with roughly a fifth occurring only once.

The clonotype originates from a female donor with Graves disease. The chain links TRBV12-3 or TRBV12-4 to TRBJ1-4, with D unresolved. Here the sequenced sample was peripheral blood mononuclear cells (PBMCs), taken when the disease was refractory, from a patient treated with antithyroid drugs. The CDR3 here is CASSFGGPNEKLFF. CDR3 sequence (DNA): TGTGCCAGCAGTTTCGGAGGTCCTAATGAAAAACTGTTTTTT.